Below, 32 T cell receptor beta chains from the same sample are listed, as sequenced in a study of T cell changes during pregnancy in multiple sclerosis. Clones were sequenced by immunoSEQ multiplex PCR, and TCRdb holds only the in-frame ones, with some missing. The sample includes approximately 37,000 clones, around nine tenths of them seen just once. This material consisted of CD8+ T cells from peripheral blood mononuclear cells, taken in the first trimester of pregnancy. Receptors were obtained from a female donor with multiple sclerosis, enrolled in a pregnancy study.

The CDR3 here is CASSLGGASDYGYTF. The CDR3 bases are TGTGCCAGCAGCTTAGGAGGGGCGAGCGACTATGGCTACACCTTC. This rearrangement joins TRBV7-3 to TRBJ1-2; D is perhaps TRBD1 (5 bases). Trimming removed 2 bases at V and 3 bases at J, with 13 bases between. This CDR3 has 15 amino acids. Germline CDR1 reads SGHTA; CDR2 reads FQGTGA.

The chain uses TRBV7-9 and TRBJ1-2, with a weak D call TRBD1 (6 bases). V lost 1 base and J lost 4, with 16 bases in between. The CDR3 sequence is 16 residues long. Looked up from germline, CDR1 is SEHNR and CDR2 is FQNEAQ (reference sequence). The CDR3 loop reads CASSLGGQGIAYGYTF. The CDR3 nucleotides are TGTGCCAGCAGCTTAGGGGGGCAGGGGATCGCCTATGGCTACACCTTC.

A few counts support this clone. The chain uses TRBV5-6 and TRBJ1-2; the D is unclear. Trimming took off 0 bases at V and 3 bases at J, with 12 bases between the two ends. CDR1 is SGHDT and CDR2 is YYEEEE in the germline V gene. The CDR3 extends over 15 amino acids. DNA for the CDR3: TGTGCCAGCAGCTTGGCCGGGTCAGAAGACTATGGCTACACCTTC. Translating it yields CASSLAGSEDYGYTF.

The chain recombines TRBV5-4 with TRBJ2-7, with TRBD1 matching 7 bases. V lost 2 bases to trimming and J lost 3 bases; unmatched junction nucleotides: 5. This CDR3 contains 14 residues. Germline CDR1 SGHNT, CDR2 YYREEE (reference sequence). CDR3 loop: CASSFYRGGYEQYF. The CDR3 nucleotides read TGTGCCAGCAGCTTCTACAGGGGTGGCTACGAGCAGTACTTC.

The CDR3 sequence: CASSLLERGAFF. The CDR3 coding sequence is TGTGCCAGCAGCCTCTTAGAGCGGGGAGCTTTCTTT. The chain carries TRBV7-9 and TRBJ1-1; D not resolved. CDR1 SEHNR and CDR2 FQNEAQ come from the germline V gene (reference sequence). Trimming removed 5 bases from V and 10 bases from J, with 14 bases in between. The CDR3 totals 12 residues.

The rearrangement uses TRBV19 and TRBJ2-1; 7 positions match TRBD2. Trimming removed 3 bases from V and 5 bases from J; junction bases left unmatched: 10. CDR1 and CDR2 from the germline V gene are LNHDA and SQIVND (reference sequence). The CDR3 has 16 amino acids. The DNA for the CDR3 is TGTGCCAGTAGTATCGGCAGGGACTACCCAGACAATGAGCAGTTCTTC. This encodes CASSIGRDYPDNEQFF.

The V gene is TRBV5-6, the J gene TRBJ2-7; possibly TRBD1 for D (6 bases). Between the trimmed V and J ends, which lost 4 bases and 2 bases, there was a span of 10 bases. The CDR3 spans 13 residues. Germline V gene lookup returns CDR1 SGHDT and CDR2 YYEEEE. For the CDR3, the DNA is TGTGCCAGCAGCCAAGGACAGACCTACGAGCAGTACTTC. It translates to CASSQGQTYEQYF.

This rearrangement joins TRBV11-2 to TRBJ2-3; D is perhaps TRBD1 (6 bases). The CDR3 contains 16 residues. Germline loops: CDR1 SGHAT, CDR2 FQNNGV. Trimming stripped 6 bases from V and 3 bases from J, with 19 bases between. In nucleotides, the CDR3 is TGTGCCAGCAGACCCCGCCGGGACACCCGGACAGATACGCAGTATTTT. As protein: CASRPRRDTRTDTQYF.

The rearrangement uses TRBV11-2 and TRBJ1-6; the D is unclear. Germline values: CDR1 SGHAT, CDR2 FQNNGV. CDR3 length: 17 amino acids. Trimming stripped 1 base from V and 0 bases from J, with 10 bases between. CDR3 in amino acids: CASSLGRASSYNSPLHF. As DNA, the CDR3 is TGTGCCAGCAGCTTAGGGCGGGCGAGCTCCTATAATTCACCCCTCCACTTT.

The chain joins TRBV5-4 to TRBJ2-2; 7 positions agree with TRBD2. This CDR3 has 15 amino acids. J was trimmed by 5 bases and V by 3 bases; bases with no gene match: 7. Per the germline V gene, CDR1 is SGHNT and CDR2 is YYREEE (reference sequence). The CDR3, as DNA: TGTGCCAGCAGCTATTGGGGGGGATGGACCGGGGAGCTGTTTTTT. Translated: CASSYWGGWTGELFF.

The count of this clone is one. This chain connects TRBV29-1 to TRBJ2-7, with TRBD2 identical over 8 bases. The V gene end was trimmed by 5 bases and the J gene end by 0 bases; junction bases not matched to a gene: 3. CDR3 size: 13 residues. The germline gives CDR1 SQVTM, CDR2 ANQGSEA. The CDR3 DNA is TGCAGCGTTAGCGGGGGAAGCTCCTACGAGCAGTACTTC. As protein: CSVSGGSSYEQYF.

The J gene is TRBJ2-1, the V gene TRBV13, with 8 bases matching TRBD1. The length of the CDR3 is 14 residues. Germline trimming cut 11 bases from V and 2 bases from J; bases unmatched to any gene: 8. CDR1 PRHDT and CDR2 FYEKMQ come from the germline V gene (reference sequence). CDR3 region: CASANRGTYNEQFF. In DNA form, the CDR3 reads TGTGCCTCCGCCAACAGGGGGACCTACAATGAGCAGTTCTTC.

The rearrangement links TRBV19 to TRBJ2-2; tentative D call: TRBD2 (5 bases). The CDR3 is 16 amino acids. V shed 0 bases and J shed 7 bases, with 15 bases lying between them. CDR1 is LNHDA and CDR2 is SQIVND in the germline V gene (reference sequence). The CDR3 region has the DNA TGTGCCAGTAGTATAGATGTGGAGAGGGTGGACGGGGAGCTGTTTTTT. It translates to CASSIDVERVDGELFF.

This rearrangement joins TRBV9 to TRBJ2-7; 12 positions match TRBD2. Per germline, CDR1 SGDLS and CDR2 YYNGEE. The CDR3 extends over 13 amino acids. V lost 5 bases and J lost 5; bases outside the gene matches: 2. The CDR3 protein is CASSGLAGHEQYF. The CDR3 DNA is TGTGCCAGCAGTGGACTAGCGGGGCACGAGCAGTACTTC.

The chain recombines TRBV9 with TRBJ2-7, with 9 positions matching TRBD1. Trimming removed 0 bases from V and 5 bases from J; junction bases left unmatched: 9. The CDR3 length is 16 residues. Germline CDR1 and CDR2: SGDLS and YYNGEE. The CDR3: CASSVASRTGAHEQYF. The CDR3 DNA is TGTGCCAGCAGCGTAGCCTCCAGGACAGGGGCGCACGAGCAGTACTTC.

V is TRBV11-2 and J is TRBJ2-4; the match to TRBD1 covers 8 bases. Germline assignment: CDR1 SGHAT and CDR2 FQNNGV. J was trimmed by 9 bases and V by 7 bases; bases with no gene match: 5. The CDR3 is 12 residues long. The CDR3 DNA sequence: TGTGCCAGCACCGACAGGGGAAGCATTCAGTACTTC. It translates to CASTDRGSIQYF.

J is TRBJ2-7 and V is TRBV4-1; 10 bases are a match to TRBD2. The CDR3 loop spans 15 amino acids. The germline CDR1 and CDR2 sequences are MGHRA and YSYEKL. Trimming cost V 5 bases and J 3 bases; bases outside gene matches: 7. CDR3 sequence: CASSSQRGGLYEQYF. CDR3 sequence (DNA): TGCGCCAGCAGCTCCCAGCGGGGGGGCCTCTACGAGCAGTACTTC.

The chain recombines TRBV9 with TRBJ2-5, with TRBD2 as a possible D gene (7 bases). Per the germline V gene, CDR1 is SGDLS and CDR2 is YYNGEE. The CDR3 loop spans 15 amino acids. V gave up 3 bases and J gave up 5 bases, with 17 bases separating them. In DNA form, the CDR3 reads TGTGCCAGCAGCGGGGGGGGCTCCTGGGGGGAGACCCAGTACTTC. It is translated as CASSGGGSWGETQYF.

This chain connects TRBV5-4 to TRBJ2-5; D not resolved. V lost 8 bases to trimming and J lost 2 bases, with 10 bases between them. Germline V gene lookup returns CDR1 SGHNT and CDR2 YYREEE (reference sequence). The CDR3 consists of 12 residues. The CDR3 DNA reads TGTGCCAGTTCCGGGTCTCAAGAGACCCAGTACTTC. It specifies CASSGSQETQYF.

CDR3 in amino acids: CASSVSGDQETQYF. CDR3 nucleotides: TGTGCCAGCAGCGTATCGGGGGATCAAGAGACCCAGTACTTC. This chain joins TRBV9 and TRBJ2-5; D perhaps matches TRBD2 (6 bases). The CDR3 totals 14 residues. Germline CDR1 is SGDLS and CDR2 is YYNGEE. With 1 base removed from V and 2 bases from J, the gap between germline ends came to 9 bases.

V and J are TRBV27 and TRBJ2-5; 14 bases are a match to TRBD2. V was clipped by 5 bases and J by 5 bases; unmatched bases: 7. The CDR3 extends over 16 amino acids. Germline loops: CDR1 MNHEY, CDR2 SMNVEV (reference sequence). CDR3: CASSPGLAGGVETQYF. The CDR3 region has the DNA TGTGCCAGCAGTCCCGGACTAGCGGGGGGTGTGGAGACCCAGTACTTC.

The genes are TRBV4-3 and TRBJ2-3, with TRBD2 identical over 13 bases. With V trimmed by 4 bases and J by 0 bases, 4 bases remained unmatched. Germline loops: CDR1 LGHNA, CDR2 YSLEER. There are 17 residues in the CDR3. The CDR3 DNA sequence: TGCGCCAGCAGCCTCGGGACTAGCGGGGAGAGCACAGATACGCAGTATTTT. Translated, it gives CASSLGTSGESTDTQYF.

This sequence joins TRBV27 and TRBJ1-2; 10 positions match TRBD1. Looked up from germline, CDR1 is MNHEY and CDR2 is SMNVEV (reference sequence). The CDR3 has 15 residues. After removal of 3 bases from V and 7 bases from J, the junction contained 8 bases not matched to a gene. The CDR3 nucleotides are TGTGCCAGCAGTTTGGGGACAGGGGAATTGGGTGGCTACACCTTC. This codes for CASSLGTGELGGYTF.

CDR3 nucleotide sequence: TGTGCCAGCAGTTTGACTAGCGGGGGGGCTAAGTACCAAGAGACCCAGTACTTC. Amino acid sequence: CASSLTSGGAKYQETQYF. This chain uses TRBV2 with TRBJ2-5; 14 bases map to TRBD2. The CDR3 contains 18 residues. Germline CDR1 reads SNHLY; CDR2 reads FYNNEI. J was trimmed by 0 bases and V by 5 bases; bases with no gene match: 8.

The chain carries TRBV7-9 and TRBJ2-7, with 9 bases identical to TRBD1. The CDR3 runs to 15 residues. V shed 5 bases, J shed 2 bases, and the junction held 7 bases outside the gene matches. Germline V gene lookup returns CDR1 SEHNR and CDR2 FQNEAQ (reference sequence). CDR3 residues: CASSTQGTGTYEQYF. The CDR3 DNA reads as TGTGCCAGCAGCACCCAAGGGACAGGGACCTACGAGCAGTACTTC.

In this sample, this clone turned up once. The rearrangement joins TRBV2 to TRBJ2-3, with D perhaps TRBD2 (6 bases). V was clipped by 2 bases and J by 7 bases, with 10 bases between them. The CDR3 covers 13 residues. Germline CDR1 reads SNHLY; CDR2 reads FYNNEI. The CDR3 DNA is TGTGCCAGCAGTGAAAGGGGAGGTCATACGCAGTATTTT. Translating it yields CASSERGGHTQYF.

The DNA of the CDR3 is TGCGCCAGCAGCCAAATAGCGGGCGCGGAGTACGAGCAGTACTTC. It codes for CASSQIAGAEYEQYF. V is TRBV4-1 and J is TRBJ2-7, with 7 nucleotides matching TRBD2. Germline loops: CDR1 MGHRA, CDR2 YSYEKL. The junction had 8 bases not matched to a gene; V was cut back by 2 bases and J by 4 bases. CDR3 length: 15 amino acids.

The chain uses TRBV5-5 and TRBJ2-7; TRBD1 matches at 8 bases. Trimming at V came to 2 bases and at J to 3 bases, leaving 10 bases not matched to a gene. CDR3 size: 16 residues. Germline CDR1 SGHKS, CDR2 YYEKEE (reference sequence). CDR3 region: CASSFGTGTVDYEQYF. As DNA, the CDR3 is TGTGCCAGCAGCTTTGGGACAGGAACAGTTGACTACGAGCAGTACTTC.

V gene TRBV5-8 combines with J gene TRBJ2-7; 12 positions match TRBD1. The germline CDR1 and CDR2 sequences are SGHTS and YDEGEE. J gave up 4 bases and V 4 bases, and 3 bases lay outside the gene matches. This CDR3 contains 14 residues. CDR3 protein: CASSLGQGAYEQYF. The CDR3 DNA reads TGTGCCAGCAGCCTGGGACAGGGGGCTTACGAGCAGTACTTC.

V gene TRBV14 combines with J gene TRBJ1-4, with D hard to call. This CDR3 comprises 14 residues. Germline V gives CDR1 SGHDN, CDR2 FVKESK. Trimming took off 1 base at V and 6 bases at J, with 9 bases between the two ends. In nucleotides, the CDR3 is TGTGCCAGCAGCCAAGGGGTCCGGGATGAAAAACTGTTTTTT. It translates to CASSQGVRDEKLFF.

The chain is built from TRBV27 and TRBJ2-1; 9 bases fit TRBD2. The CDR3 runs 12 residues. The J segment lost 12 bases and the V segment lost 2 bases, leaving 2 bases of the junction unmatched. The germline V gene has CDR1 MNHEY and CDR2 SMNVEV (reference sequence). The CDR3 coding sequence is TGTGCCAGCAGTTTAAATAGCGGGGGGCAGTTCTTC. This codes for CASSLNSGGQFF.

This chain links TRBV9 with TRBJ1-2; TRBD1 aligns across 7 bases. Germline CDR1 and CDR2: SGDLS and YYNGEE. CDR3 length: 12 amino acids. The trim removed 5 bases at V and 8 bases at J, leaving 6 bases unmatched. For the CDR3, the DNA is TGTGCCAGCAGGCCCACAGGGGACGGCTACACCTTC. Amino acids: CASRPTGDGYTF. The complete variable domain, with remaining parts taken from reference TRBV9 and TRBJ1-2, reads DSGVTQTPKHLITATGQRVTLRCSPRSGDLSVYWYQQSLDQGLQFLIQYYNGEERAKGNILERFSAQQFPDLHSELNLSSLELGDSALYFCASRPTGDGYTFGSGTRLTVV.